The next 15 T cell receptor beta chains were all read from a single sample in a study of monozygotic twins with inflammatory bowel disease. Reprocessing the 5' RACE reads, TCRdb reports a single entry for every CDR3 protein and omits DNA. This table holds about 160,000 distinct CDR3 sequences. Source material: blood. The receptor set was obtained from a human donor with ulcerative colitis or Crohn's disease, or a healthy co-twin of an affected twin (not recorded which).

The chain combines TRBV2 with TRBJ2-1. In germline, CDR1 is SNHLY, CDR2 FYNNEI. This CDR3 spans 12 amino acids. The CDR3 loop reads CASTYSYNEQFF.

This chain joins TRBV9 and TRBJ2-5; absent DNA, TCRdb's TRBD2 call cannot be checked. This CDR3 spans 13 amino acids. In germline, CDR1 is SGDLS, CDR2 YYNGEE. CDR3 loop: CASSLTSQETQYF.

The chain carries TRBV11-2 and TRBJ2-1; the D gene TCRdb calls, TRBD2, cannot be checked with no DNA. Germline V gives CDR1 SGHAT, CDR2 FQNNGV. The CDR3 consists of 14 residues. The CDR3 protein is CASNQLASYNEQFF.

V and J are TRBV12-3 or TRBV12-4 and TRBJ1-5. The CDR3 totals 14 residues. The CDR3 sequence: CASSLYRDYQPQHF.

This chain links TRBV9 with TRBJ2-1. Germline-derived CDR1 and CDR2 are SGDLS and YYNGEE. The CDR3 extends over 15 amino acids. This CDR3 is CTSSIDGSSYNEQFF.

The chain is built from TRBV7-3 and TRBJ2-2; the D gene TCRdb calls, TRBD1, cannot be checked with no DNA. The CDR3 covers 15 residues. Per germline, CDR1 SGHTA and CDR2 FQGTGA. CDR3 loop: CASSLNAGGTGELFF.

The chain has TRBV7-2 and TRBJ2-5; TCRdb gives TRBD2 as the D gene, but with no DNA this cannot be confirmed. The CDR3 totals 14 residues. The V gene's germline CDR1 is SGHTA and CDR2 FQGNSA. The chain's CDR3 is CASSRLAKQETQYF. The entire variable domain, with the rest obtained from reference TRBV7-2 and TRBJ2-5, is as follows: GAGVSQSPSNKVTEKGKDVELRCDPISGHTALYWYRQSLGQGLEFLIYFQGNSAPDKSGLPSDRFSAERTGGSVSTLTIQRTQQEDSAVYLCASSRLAKQETQYFGPGTRLLVL.

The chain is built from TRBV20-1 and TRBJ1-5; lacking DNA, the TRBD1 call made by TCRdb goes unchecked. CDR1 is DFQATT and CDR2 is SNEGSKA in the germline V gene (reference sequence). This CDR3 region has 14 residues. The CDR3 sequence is CSVADRVNNQPQHF.

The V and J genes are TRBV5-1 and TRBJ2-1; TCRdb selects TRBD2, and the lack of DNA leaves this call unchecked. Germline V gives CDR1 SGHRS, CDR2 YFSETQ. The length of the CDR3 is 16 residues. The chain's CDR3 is CASSWLRRDSPTEQFF.

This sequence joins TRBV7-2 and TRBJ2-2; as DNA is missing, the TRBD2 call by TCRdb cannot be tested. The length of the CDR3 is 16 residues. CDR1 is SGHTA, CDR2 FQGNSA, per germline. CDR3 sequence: CASSPPSGGDTGELFF. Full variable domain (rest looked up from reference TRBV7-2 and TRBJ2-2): GAGVSQSPSNKVTEKGKDVELRCDPISGHTALYWYRQSLGQGLEFLIYFQGNSAPDKSGLPSDRFSAERTGGSVSTLTIQRTQQEDSAVYLCASSPPSGGDTGELFFGEGSRLTVL.

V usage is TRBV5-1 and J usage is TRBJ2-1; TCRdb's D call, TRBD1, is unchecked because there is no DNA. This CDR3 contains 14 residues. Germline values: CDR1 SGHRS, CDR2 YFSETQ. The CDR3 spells CASSQPLGDNEQFF.

This chain's CDR3 is CASSEKVAGIYNEQFF. This chain joins TRBV2 and TRBJ2-1; TCRdb lists TRBD2, though no DNA is available to test this call. Germline CDR1 reads SNHLY; CDR2 reads FYNNEI. The CDR3 sequence is 16 residues long.

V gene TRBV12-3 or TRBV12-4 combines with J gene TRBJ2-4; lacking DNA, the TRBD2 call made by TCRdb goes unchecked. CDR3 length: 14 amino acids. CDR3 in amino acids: CASSPTRDKNIQYF.

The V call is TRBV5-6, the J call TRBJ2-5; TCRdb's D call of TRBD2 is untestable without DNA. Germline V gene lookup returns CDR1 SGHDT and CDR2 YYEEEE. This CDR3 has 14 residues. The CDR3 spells CASSSRTSQETQYF.

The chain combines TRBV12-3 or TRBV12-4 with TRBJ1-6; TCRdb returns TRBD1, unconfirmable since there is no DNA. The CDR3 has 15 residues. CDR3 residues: CASSPSSGFGSPLHF.